In its sample, the clone carrying this T cell receptor beta chain is large. Its antigen is unknown. This entry belongs to a study of T cell responses to AZD1222 COVID-19 vaccine. Study-wide findings and caveats: CD4 TCRs linked to vaccination spanned spike, dominating at 160-218 and 743-854. Researchers took repertoire samples only after the peak T cell response had come. Unmutated variant regions reportedly attract nearly half of all spike-specific TCRs. Possibly, clonal diversity was underestimated; donors were largely white British and included more females.

V lost 1 base, J lost 4 bases, and 2 bases stayed unmatched. This CDR3 contains 15 residues. CDR1 is MNHNS and CDR2 is SASEGT in the germline V gene. Generated by immunoSEQ multiplex PCR, the TCRdb table keeps only in-frame clones and is missing some. The sample records some 92,000 clones, about 90% being singletons. The TCR was taken from an adult in good health. V usage is TRBV6-1 and J usage is TRBJ2-3; TRBD2 agrees at 10 bases. Material: peripheral blood, obtained on day 0 of AZD1222 vaccination. CDR3 sequence reads: CASSEVSGGADTQYF. The CDR3 region has the DNA TGTGCCAGCAGTGAAGTAAGCGGGGGGGCAGATACGCAGTATTTT.